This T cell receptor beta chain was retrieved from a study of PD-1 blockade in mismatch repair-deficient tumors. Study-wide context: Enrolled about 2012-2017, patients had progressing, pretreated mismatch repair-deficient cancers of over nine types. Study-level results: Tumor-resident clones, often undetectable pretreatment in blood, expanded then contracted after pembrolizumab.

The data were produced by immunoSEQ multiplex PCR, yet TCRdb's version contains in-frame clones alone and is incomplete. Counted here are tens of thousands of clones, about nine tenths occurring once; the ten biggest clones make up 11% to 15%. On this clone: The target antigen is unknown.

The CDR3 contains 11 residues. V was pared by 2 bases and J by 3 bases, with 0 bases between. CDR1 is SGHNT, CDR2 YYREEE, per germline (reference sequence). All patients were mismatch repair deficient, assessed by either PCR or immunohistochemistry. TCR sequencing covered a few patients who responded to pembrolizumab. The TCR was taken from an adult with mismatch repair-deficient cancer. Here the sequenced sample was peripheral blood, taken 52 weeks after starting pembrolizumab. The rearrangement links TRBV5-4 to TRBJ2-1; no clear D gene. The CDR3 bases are TGTGCCAGCAGCTTCTACAATGAGCAGTTCTTC. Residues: CASSFYNEQFF.